These 7 T cell receptor beta chains were sequenced from one sample in a study of cytomegalovirus exposure and HLA in healthy donors. Amplification used 60 Vbeta primers and 13 Jbeta primers. The method was immunoSEQ multiplex PCR; TCRdb's version includes in-frame clones alone and lacks a portion of them. The sample gives fewer than 300,000 clones, 86% of which show up once; approximately 4.3% is in the top ten. The specimen was PBMCs. The receptors come from a man aged 40-55 years in good health and CMV-seropositive.

This sequence joins TRBV10-2 and TRBJ1-1; 7 bases agree with TRBD1. J gave up 3 bases and V 1 base, and 5 bases lay outside the gene matches. In germline, CDR1 is WSHSY, CDR2 SAAADI. The CDR3 runs to 15 residues. The CDR3 reads CASSEFQGGYTEAFF. The CDR3 DNA reads TGCGCCAGCAGTGAGTTCCAGGGGGGATACACTGAAGCTTTCTTT.

The chain links TRBV6-5 to TRBJ2-1; D may be TRBD2 (6 bases). The CDR3 totals 14 residues. Germline V lookup: CDR1 MNHEY, CDR2 SVGAGI. Trimming removed 0 bases from V and 6 bases from J, with 9 bases in between. The CDR3 region has the DNA TGTGCCAGCAGTTACTCGAATAGCGGCAATGAGCAGTTCTTC. Its translation is CASSYSNSGNEQFF.

The chain couples TRBV6-1 to TRBJ2-2; TRBD2 is a possible D gene (5 bases). The CDR3 has 13 residues. CDR1 MNHNS and CDR2 SASEGT come from the germline V gene. Trimming removed 4 bases at V and 7 bases at J, with 10 bases between. The CDR3 coding sequence is TGTGCCAGCAGTGGGACTCGGAGCGGGGAGCTGTTTTTT. Amino acid sequence: CASSGTRSGELFF.

The V call is TRBV10-1, the J call TRBJ2-2, with TRBD1 matching over 11 bases. Germline loops: CDR1 WNHNN, CDR2 SYGVQD (reference sequence). V lost 3 bases and J lost 7; bases outside the gene matches: 10. The CDR3 covers 17 residues. Here the CDR3 reads CASSEFKGQGESGELFF. The CDR3 region has the DNA TGCGCCAGCAGTGAATTCAAGGGACAGGGGGAGAGCGGGGAGCTGTTTTTT.

This chain uses TRBV13 with TRBJ2-1; TRBD1 agrees at 7 bases. CDR1 and CDR2 from the germline V gene are PRHDT and FYEKMQ (reference sequence). This CDR3 region has 13 residues. V lost 3 bases to trimming and J lost 7 bases; unmatched junction nucleotides: 3. DNA of the CDR3: TGTGCCAGCAGCTTTCGGGGACAGAATGAGCAGTTCTTC. Protein sequence: CASSFRGQNEQFF.

This clone has only a few counts. V usage is TRBV4-1 and J usage is TRBJ2-3; a weak D match, TRBD2 (5 bases). Germline loops: CDR1 MGHRA, CDR2 YSYEKL. V shed 1 base and J shed 2 bases, with 13 bases lying between them. The length of the CDR3 is 16 residues. Here the CDR3 DNA reads TGCGCCAGCAGCCAAGTAGGCCGGGGTCCCACAGATACGCAGTATTTT. It encodes CASSQVGRGPTDTQYF.

The rearrangement joins TRBV28 to TRBJ2-3, with D maybe TRBD2 (6 bases). The germline V gene encodes CDR1 MDHEN and CDR2 SYDVKM. Trimming cost V 5 bases and J 11 bases, with 23 bases left between them. The CDR3 length is 15 residues. The CDR3 loop is CASSLGGSTGWEQYF. DNA for the CDR3: TGTGCCAGCAGTCTTGGGGGGTCCACTGGGTGGGAGCAGTATTTT.